This entry lists 10 T cell receptor beta chains sequenced from one sample in a study. TCRdb re-called the RT-PCR reads with MiXCR, one entry per CDR3 protein. This sample carries hundreds of thousands of distinct CDR3 sequences, approximately 14% of them seen once, and the ten largest clones take just over 3.5%. Input material: memory CD4+ T cells from blood. Receptors originate from a female donor in good health, serving as a healthy control.

The rearrangement joins TRBV20-1 to TRBJ2-1, with 13 positions matching TRBD2. This CDR3 is 15 amino acids long. V dropped 3 bases and J dropped 8; count of bases not matched to a gene: 7. Germline V lookup: CDR1 DFQATT, CDR2 SNEGSKA (reference sequence). The CDR3 region has the DNA TGCAGTGCTAGTTGGACTAGCGGGAGATCGCATGAGCAGTTCTTC. Translated, it gives CSASWTSGRSHEQFF.

This clonotype came up many times. Compared with germline, one end of the junction differs, possibly owing to a read error. The CDR3 here is CASSLAGLPNEQFF. The DNA for the CDR3 is TGTGCCAGCAGCCTAGCGGGATTGCCCAATGAGCAGTTCTTC. The J gene is TRBJ2-1, the V gene TRBV7-2; 9 bases match TRBD2. CDR3 length: 14 residues. Germline CDR1 reads SGHTA; CDR2 reads FQGNSA.

The chain recombines TRBV7-3 with TRBJ2-6; D not certain. This CDR3 has 15 amino acids. CDR1 and CDR2 (germline): SGHTA, FQGTGA. Trimming cost V 5 bases and J 0 bases, with 8 bases left between them. The CDR3 sequence is CASSPFLSGANVLTF. CDR3 coding DNA: TGTGCCAGCAGCCCCTTCCTCTCTGGGGCCAACGTCCTGACTTTC.

The chain is built from TRBV12-3 or TRBV12-4 and TRBJ2-1, with D hard to call. Trimming took 4 bases from V and 3 from J, leaving 4 bases between them. The CDR3 has 12 residues. Here the CDR3 DNA reads TGTGCCAGCAGTTACAACTACAATGAGCAGTTCTTC. Translation: CASSYNYNEQFF.

This chain links TRBV7-9 with TRBJ2-7, with 9 positions matching TRBD1. The V gene's germline CDR1 is SEHNR and CDR2 FQNEAQ (reference sequence). The CDR3 runs to 15 residues. Trimming at V came to 11 bases and at J to 1 base, leaving 12 bases not matched to a gene. As DNA, the CDR3 is TGTGCCGGACCGAACAGGGGGCTGCGATCCTACGAGCAGTACTTC. It specifies CAGPNRGLRSYEQYF.

This chain joins TRBV7-2 and TRBJ2-3; 7 nucleotides match TRBD2. CDR1 and CDR2 from the germline V gene are SGHTA and FQGNSA. CDR3 length: 16 amino acids. J gave up 6 bases and V 0 bases, and 9 bases lay outside the gene matches. The CDR3 nucleotides are TGTGCCAGCAGCTTAGCGTGGCGGGGGAACCGTGATACGCAGTATTTT. Residues: CASSLAWRGNRDTQYF.

The chain employs TRBV14 and TRBJ1-5; D gene ambiguous. The CDR3 runs 18 residues. V shed 4 bases and J shed 2 bases, with 21 bases lying between them. In germline, CDR1 is SGHDN, CDR2 FVKESK. The CDR3 bases are TGTGCCAGCAGCCTATACGGGAAGGCCCTTCCCGGCAATCAGCCCCAGCATTTT. The encoded protein is CASSLYGKALPGNQPQHF.

This clonotype was found a few times. V and J are TRBV20-1 and TRBJ2-7, with 10 bases identical to TRBD2. The length of the CDR3 is 14 residues. CDR1 is DFQATT and CDR2 is SNEGSKA in the germline V gene (reference sequence). J lost 2 bases, V lost 5 bases, and 6 bases had no gene match. Here the CDR3 DNA reads TGCAGTGCTCATCGGACTAGCGGTACCTACGAGCAGTACTTC. It encodes CSAHRTSGTYEQYF.

The gene calls are TRBV12-3 or TRBV12-4 and TRBJ1-1, with a possible D match to TRBD1 (5 bases). V was pared by 7 bases and J by 0 bases, with 12 bases between. This CDR3 has 14 amino acids. Written as DNA, the CDR3 is TGTGCCAGCACCTCGGACAAAGTGAACACTGAAGCTTTCTTT. Protein sequence: CASTSDKVNTEAFF.

This clonotype appeared many times. The chain joins TRBV12-3 or TRBV12-4 to TRBJ2-7, with D possibly being TRBD1 or TRBD2 (5 bases each). V dropped 5 bases and J dropped 4 bases, with 21 bases sitting between them. The CDR3 loop spans 16 amino acids. The CDR3 coding sequence is TGTGCCAGCAGTGGGGCCGGGACGGCCCAACTATACGAGCAGTACTTC. As protein: CASSGAGTAQLYEQYF.